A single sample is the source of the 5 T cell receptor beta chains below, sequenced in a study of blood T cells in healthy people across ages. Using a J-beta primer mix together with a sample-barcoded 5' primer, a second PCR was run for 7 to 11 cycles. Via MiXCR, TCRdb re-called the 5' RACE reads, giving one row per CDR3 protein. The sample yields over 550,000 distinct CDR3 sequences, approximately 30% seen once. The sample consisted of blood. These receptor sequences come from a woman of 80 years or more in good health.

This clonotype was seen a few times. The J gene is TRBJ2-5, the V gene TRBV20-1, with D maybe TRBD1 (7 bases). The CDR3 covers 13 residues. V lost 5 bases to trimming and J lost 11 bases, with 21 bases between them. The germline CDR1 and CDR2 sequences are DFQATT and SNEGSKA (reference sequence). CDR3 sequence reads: CSAPRQGGKEQYF. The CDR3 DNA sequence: TGCAGTGCTCCTCGGCAGGGGGGTAAGGAGCAGTACTTC.

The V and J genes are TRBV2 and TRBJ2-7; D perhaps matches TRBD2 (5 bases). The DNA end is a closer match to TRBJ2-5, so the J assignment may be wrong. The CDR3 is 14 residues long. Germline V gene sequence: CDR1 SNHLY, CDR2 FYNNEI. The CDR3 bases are TGTGCCGTCAGCAAGGATCCTAGCCCGGAGACCCAGTACTTC. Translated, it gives CAVSKDPSPETQYF.

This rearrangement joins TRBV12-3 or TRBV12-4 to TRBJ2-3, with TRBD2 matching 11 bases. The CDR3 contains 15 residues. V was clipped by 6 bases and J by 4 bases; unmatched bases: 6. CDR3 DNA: TGTGCCAGCAGAATTAGCGGGGGGGGCGCAGATACGCAGTATTTT. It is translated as CASRISGGGADTQYF.

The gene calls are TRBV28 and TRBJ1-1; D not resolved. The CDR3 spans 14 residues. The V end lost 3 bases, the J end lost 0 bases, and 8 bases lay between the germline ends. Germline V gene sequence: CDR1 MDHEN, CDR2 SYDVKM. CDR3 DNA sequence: TGTGCCAGCAGTTTGGCTGACATGAACACTGAAGCTTTCTTT. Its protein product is CASSLADMNTEAFF.

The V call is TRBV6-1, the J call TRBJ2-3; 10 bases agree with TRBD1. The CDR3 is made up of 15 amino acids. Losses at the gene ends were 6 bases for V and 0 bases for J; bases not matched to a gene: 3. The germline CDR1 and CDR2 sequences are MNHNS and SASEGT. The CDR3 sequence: CASRDRGHSTDTQYF. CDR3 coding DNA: TGTGCCAGCAGAGACAGGGGGCACAGCACAGATACGCAGTATTTT.